This T cell receptor (beta chain) derives from a study of monozygotic twins with inflammatory bowel disease. Overall study findings and caveats: Neither one strong signal nor one clonotype associated with IBD was supported.

The CDR3 covers 14 residues. TCRdb reprocessed the 5' RACE reads and keeps a single row for each CDR3 protein, giving no DNA. This listing includes 330,000 or so distinct CDR3 sequences. About this clonotype itself: Its antigen is undetermined.

This rearrangement joins TRBV12-3 or TRBV12-4 to TRBJ1-4; TCRdb names TRBD1, which stays unverified in the absence of DNA. The sequenced sample consisted of blood. This TCR was recovered from a human donor with ulcerative colitis or Crohn's disease, or a healthy co-twin of an affected twin (not recorded which). The CDR3 spells CASSPTGRNEKLFF.